The following is a T cell receptor beta chain sequence with its context. The record originates from a study of CD8+CD57+ T cells in acquired aplastic anemia. It was patients with CD8+CD57+ cell expansion by flow cytometry who were chosen for sequencing. From germline, CDR1 is SGHTA and CDR2 FQGNSA. V was pared by 3 bases and J by 2 bases, with 11 bases between. The CDR3 has 14 residues. According to the study, genomic DNA was the template for TCR beta VDJ and CDR3 profiling. TCRdb reanalysed the reads using MiXCR and keeps one entry per CDR3 protein. In the table there are about 180,000 distinct CDR3 sequences, 63% of which are singletons.

The source material was sorted CD4+, CD8+, or CD8+CD57+ T cells (not recorded which) from PBMCs. The clonotype was recovered from a human donor with aplastic anemia. This chain connects TRBV7-2 to TRBJ2-7; D is uncertain. In DNA form, the CDR3 reads TGTGCCAGCAGCTTTGGGGTGGGTACCTACGAGCAGTACTTC. It is translated as CASSFGVGTYEQYF.